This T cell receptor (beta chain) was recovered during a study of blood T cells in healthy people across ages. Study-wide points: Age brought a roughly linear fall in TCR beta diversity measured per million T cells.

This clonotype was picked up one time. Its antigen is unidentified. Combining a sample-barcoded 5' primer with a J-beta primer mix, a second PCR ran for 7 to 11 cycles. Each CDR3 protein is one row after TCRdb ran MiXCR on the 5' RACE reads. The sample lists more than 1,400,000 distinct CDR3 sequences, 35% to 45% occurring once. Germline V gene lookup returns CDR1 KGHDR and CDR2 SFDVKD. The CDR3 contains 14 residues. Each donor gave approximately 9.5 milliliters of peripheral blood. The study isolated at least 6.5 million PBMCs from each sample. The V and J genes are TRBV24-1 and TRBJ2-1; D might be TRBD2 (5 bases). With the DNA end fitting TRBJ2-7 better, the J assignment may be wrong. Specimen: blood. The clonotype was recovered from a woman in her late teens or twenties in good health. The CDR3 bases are TGTGCCACCCAACGGGGAGACTCCTACAATGAGCAGTACTTC. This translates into CATQRGDSYNEQYF.